This T cell receptor (beta chain) was retrieved from a study of shared clonotypes between healthy human individuals. Trimming took off 6 bases at V and 0 bases at J, with 1 base between the two ends. From germline, CDR1 is SGHRS and CDR2 YFSETQ. This CDR3 has 12 residues. In the case of this clone: This clone may be a read error of a much larger clone one base away.

Here immunoSEQ multiplex PCR was the method, and the copy in TCRdb shows in-frame clones only, minus some. The sample includes under 1,100,000 clones, approximately 80% of them seen just once. This clonotype originated in a man in his late teens or twenties in good health. Some clones in this sample may be carry-over from other donors' samples. This sequence joins TRBV5-1 and TRBJ2-6; D gene uncertain. The sequencing input was memory CD4+ T cells from PBMCs. Indicated subset: CD45RA-negative fraction. CDR3 DNA sequence: TGCGCCAGCAACTCTGGGGCCAACGTCCTGACTTTC. Amino acids: CASNSGANVLTF.